This T cell receptor (beta chain) came from a study of blood T cell repertoires in COVID-19. Study-level background: The cDNA or gDNA used as material had been derived from T cells, B-cell-depleted T cells, or PBMCs.

Authors' analysis steps: Estimates of nucleated cell counts were drawn from the amplification of reference gene primers. Sequencing was performed with immunoSEQ multiplex PCR; in TCRdb, only in-frame clones are kept and a portion is missing. That table gives V, J and clone size, and the DNA gave D and trimming. Of about 14,000 clones in the sample, 80% to 85% were seen once. Trimming shortened V by 0 bases and J by 0 bases, and 23 bases separated the two germline ends. Per the germline V gene, CDR1 is SGHAT and CDR2 is FQNNGV. The CDR3 has 20 residues. The TCR originated in a middle-aged man with active COVID-19. V usage is TRBV11-2 and J usage is TRBJ1-1; TRBD1 is a possible D gene (6 bases). Material: peripheral blood. The CDR3 region has the DNA TGTGCCAGCAGCTTAGATCAAGGGACATCCCGGGACCAAATGAACACTGAAGCTTTCTTT. Translated, it gives CASSLDQGTSRDQMNTEAFF.